This record concerns one T cell receptor (beta chain) sequence. This clone appeared a single time. Its antigen specificity is not known. Base quality data are lacking; no much larger clone is found one base away. The CDR3 starts with the cysteine, ends with the phenylalanine, and has 13 residues. Only CDR3 DNA remains: 39 bases, in frame from the first base. From a lookup of the germline V gene, CDR1 and CDR2 are SGHTA and FQGNSA. Deletion took 5 bases off V and 4 bases off J, with a span of 11 bases between the germline ends. TCRbeta CDR3 regions were amplified from genomic DNA using the immunoSEQ Assay, a bias-controlled multiplex PCR. Turning to the authors' computational methods: Nucleated cell counts per sample were estimated from amplification of reference gene primers within the assay. To quantify the absolute abundance of each unique TCRbeta CDR3 rearrangement, sequence reads were collapsed and filtered. For each sample, productive Simpson clonality was calculated as the square root of Simpson's diversity index across productive rearrangements. The clones in this table, taken by TCRdb from immuneACCESS, are in-frame only. Not every clone is retained; where verified, under half of the shortfall comes from an unresolved V gene, and the cause of the rest is unknown. V, J and clone size reflect that table, while D and trimming were determined from the DNA. This sample holds about 210,000 clones; approximately 83% were observed only once. The ten largest clones capture 2% to 3% of the sample.

This entry belongs to a study of blood T cell repertoires in COVID-19 (dated by TCRdb to between 2020 and 2021). For context, the study as a whole: Samples from collaborators originated in the United States, Italy and Spain and spanned both the acute and convalescent phases of COVID-19. Subjects who had been exposed to COVID-19, were actively infected with it, or had recovered from it provided the deeply sampled blood TCRbeta repertoires that made up the dataset. The material from the prospective study consisted of cDNA or gDNA derived from T cells, B-cell-depleted T cells, or PBMCs. The samples were drawn from two sources: the first 160 participants of the ongoing ImmuneRACE study, and 950 to 1,500 subjects contributed by 6 global collaborators. Where available, HLA class I and class II types were obtained from metadata supplied by the sample provider rather than from assay-based typing. The repertoires were released in a freely available public database intended as a resource for research on the immune response to SARS-CoV-2. A de-identified subject ID, COVID-19 status, age in years and sex were almost always included in the sample metadata.

The collaborating institutions used their own protocols to collect whole blood in K2EDTA tubes. Collaborator samples were shipped for TCRbeta analysis as frozen whole blood, isolated PBMCs, or DNA extracted from either sample type. Broad study findings and their caveats: Clinical and demographic metadata were provided uncurated, with the amount varying by source and participant.

This chain is built from TRBV7-2 and TRBJ2-5; possibly the D gene is TRBD1, per 6 matching bases. The specimen sequenced was peripheral blood. This TCR was recovered from a woman aged 40 to 50 with active or convalescent COVID-19. The DNA reads as follows: TGTGCCAGCAGCCCAGGGGCGGGAGAGACCCAGTACTTC. The translation is CASSPGAGETQYF.